This TCR beta chain was retrieved from a study of blood T cell repertoires in COVID-19. A single count supports this clone. Method: immunoSEQ multiplex PCR; TCRdb's copy keeps in-frame clones and lacks some. The sample holds 50,000 to 65,000 clones; 88% are singletons and the top ten take around 3.5%. This CDR3 contains 17 residues. Germline-derived CDR1 and CDR2 are SGHTA and FQGNSA. V lost 1 base, J lost 4 bases, and 4 bases stayed unmatched. This clonotype was obtained from a man between 50 and 59 years old with active COVID-19. The V and J genes are TRBV7-2 and TRBJ2-5; 15 bases match TRBD2. The sequencing input was peripheral blood. The CDR3 DNA reads as TGTGCCAGCAGCTTAGTAGGGACTAGCGGGGGGTTAGAGACCCAGTACTTC. Its protein is CASSLVGTSGGLETQYF. Together with reference TRBV7-2 and TRBJ2-5, the CDR3 gives the full variable domain: GAGVSQSPSNKVTEKGKDVELRCDPISGHTALYWYRQSLGQGLEFLIYFQGNSAPDKSGLPSDRFSAERTGGSVSTLTIQRTQQEDSAVYLCASSLVGTSGGLETQYFGPGTRLLVL.